The following is a T cell receptor (beta chain) sequence with its context. Its antigen is not identified. This specimen belongs to a study of T cell responses to AZD1222 COVID-19 vaccine. Overall study findings and caveats: Rises in breadth and depth of Spike-specific TCRs came after two AZD1222 doses.

Libraries were prepared by immunoSEQ multiplex PCR; TCRdb keeps only in-frame clonotypes and omits some of them. Of tens of thousands of clones in the sample, less than 85% were seen once. Trimming took off 4 bases at V and 6 bases at J, with 16 bases between the two ends. CDR1 and CDR2 (germline): LNHDA, SQIVND (reference sequence). The CDR3 sequence is 14 residues long. This specimen was peripheral blood, taken on day 0 of AZD1222 vaccination. The V call is TRBV19, the J call TRBJ2-7, with no clear D. The origin of this receptor is an adult in good health. CDR3 residues: CASSTRTHPAEQYF. The CDR3 nucleotides read TGTGCCAGTAGTACCAGGACCCACCCGGCCGAGCAGTACTTC.